This entry is about one T cell receptor beta chain. As yet, its antigen is unknown. This sample is drawn from a study of vaccination effects on CD4 cells after COVID-19. Across the whole study: The culture medium for 1.5 million to 2.5 million PBMC per well included approximately 10 IU/ml IL-2 and about 9.1 ug/ml peptides. Notes on the study in general: Only 1 of 255 vaccine-induced clones from healthy vaccinees cross-reacted with common cold coronaviruses. There was marked clonal contraction among infection- and vaccine-induced clones late after vaccination.

Only in-frame clones appear in the TCRdb table, and some are missing; sequencing was by immunoSEQ multiplex PCR. The data hold about 40,000 clones, with around 71% observed a single time. Once cultured for 9 to 11 days, the cells underwent separation to obtain CD4+ T cells. Either the mRNA-1273 or the BNT162b2 vaccine was given to participants as two doses. This TCR came from a human donor who received a COVID-19 vaccine. The material sequenced was CD4+ T cells from PBMCs cultured without peptide, taken after COVID-19 vaccination.

The CDR3 loop reads CASSQDPLLGHNEQFF. The CDR3 DNA reads as TGCGCCAGCAGCCAAGACCCTCTTCTGGGCCACAATGAGCAGTTCTTC. The V and J genes are TRBV4-1 and TRBJ2-1; no firm D call. The CDR3 is 16 amino acids. CDR1 and CDR2 from the germline V gene are MGHRA and YSYEKL. Trimming stripped 0 bases from V and 5 bases from J, with 14 bases between.